These T cell receptor beta chains were read from a single sample in a study of CD8+ T cells in alopecia areata. Assay used: immunoSEQ multiplex PCR; TCRdb lists only in-frame clones, some missing. The table records over 150,000 clones, about 48% of them present only once. This specimen was CD8+ T cells sorted from blood, taken at week 24, from a patient treated with tofacitinib. These receptors were taken from a human donor with alopecia areata. Both conserved end residues are part of each CDR3. A D gene is named only where the DNA matches it firmly. For some rows the clone size is stated as once, few or many, or as a class when expanded; others skip it.

TGCAGCGTTCCCGCCACAACAGGGAGGGGAACTGAAGCTTTCTTT,CSVPATTGRGTEAFF,TRBV29-1,.,few,TRBJ1-1
TGTGCCAGCAGCACAGCCGGGGGGCGTTACTCCTACAATGAGCAGTTCTTC,CASSTAGGRYSYNEQFF,TRBV7-3,.,.,TRBJ2-1
TGTGCCAGTTCCTTAACAACTAGTTCCGATACGCAGTATTTT,CASSLTTSSDTQYF,TRBV7-9,.,.,TRBJ2-3
TGTGCCTGGAGTAACGTCATTATCGGGCAGGGCGGCACTGAAGCTTTCTTT,CAWSNVIIGQGGTEAFF,TRBV30,.,few,TRBJ1-1
TGCGCCAGCAGCCAAGGGAGGACAGGGTCGTACGAGCAGTACTTC,CASSQGRTGSYEQYF,TRBV4-3,TRBD1,.,TRBJ2-7
TGTGCCAGCAGCGGAGGTTTAGCGAACACTGAAGCTTTCTTT,CASSGGLANTEAFF,TRBV21-1,.,.,TRBJ1-1
TGTGCCAGCAGTTTTTATCAGGGGGCGATTGAGGGCTACACCTTC,CASSFYQGAIEGYTF,TRBV27,TRBD1,.,TRBJ1-2
TGTGCCAGCAGCTTGGGTTGGAGCGGGTCGTCCTACGAGCAGTACTTC,CASSLGWSGSSYEQYF,TRBV4-2,.,.,TRBJ2-7
TGTGCCATCAGTGAGTCAAGGCAGAGCTCCTACGAGCAGTACTTC,CAISESRQSSYEQYF,TRBV10-3,.,.,TRBJ2-7
TGCGCCAGCAGCCAAAGTGAGGGGGCCAGCAATCAGCCCCAGCATTTT,CASSQSEGASNQPQHF,TRBV4-1,TRBD1,.,TRBJ1-5
TGTGCCAGCACGGAGGGAGAGACTGAAGCTTTCTTT,CASTEGETEAFF,TRBV5-6,.,.,TRBJ1-1
TGTGCCAGCAGCTTCCCCAGCGGGGGGGCCCTCTACGAGCAGTACTTC,CASSFPSGGALYEQYF,TRBV7-2,TRBD2,few,TRBJ2-7
TGTGCCAGCAGTGAACGGGACAGGGTTGTTGATACGCAGTATTTT,CASSERDRVVDTQYF,TRBV25-1,TRBD1,.,TRBJ2-3
TGTGCCTGGAGTGGCGGGACTGATGGCTACACCTTC,CAWSGGTDGYTF,TRBV30,.,.,TRBJ1-2
TGTGCCAGCAGTCCCCAGGGTGAGAGCAATCAGCCCCAGCATTTT,CASSPQGESNQPQHF,TRBV27,.,.,TRBJ1-5
TGTGCCTGGGCCGGGACTGGCCTACATGAGCAGTACTTC,CAWAGTGLHEQYF,TRBV30,.,once,TRBJ2-7
TGTGCCAGCAGCTTTTCGGGACAGGTATACGAGCAGTACTTC,CASSFSGQVYEQYF,TRBV11-2,TRBD1,.,TRBJ2-7
TGCAGCGTTAAATTTTTGGACAGGGGCCTCTACGAGCAGTACTTC,CSVKFLDRGLYEQYF,TRBV29-1,TRBD1,few,TRBJ2-7
TGTGCCACCAGACAGGGAAACACTGAAGCTTTCTTT,CATRQGNTEAFF,TRBV15,.,.,TRBJ1-1
TGTGCCTGGAGTCCGGGACTAGGGGCGGATACGCAGTATTTT,CAWSPGLGADTQYF,TRBV30,TRBD2,.,TRBJ2-3
TGTGCCAGCAGCCCAGGGAACTCCTACGAGCAGTACTTC,CASSPGNSYEQYF,TRBV5-6,.,.,TRBJ2-7
TGTGCCTGGAGTGTACAAGTTCAAGAGACCCAGTACTTC,CAWSVQVQETQYF,TRBV30,.,.,TRBJ2-5
TGCAGCGTTGGACAGGGGGATTACGAGCAGTACTTC,CSVGQGDYEQYF,TRBV29-1,TRBD1,.,TRBJ2-7
TGTGCCAGCAGTTACTCGAGCGCAGATACGCAGTATTTT,CASSYSSADTQYF,TRBV6-5,.,.,TRBJ2-3
TGCAGCGTTGTAGACACTGAAGCTTTCTTT,CSVVDTEAFF,TRBV29-1,.,.,TRBJ1-1
TGTGCCAGCAGCCAATATAAGGCGGCGGTTGGCTACACCTTC,CASSQYKAAVGYTF,TRBV16,.,.,TRBJ1-2
TGCAGCGTTGAAGATCGGGAAAACTACGAGCAGTACTTC,CSVEDRENYEQYF,TRBV29-1,.,.,TRBJ2-7
TGTGCCAGTAGTTCAGGAGAGAACACTGAAGCTTTCTTT,CASSSGENTEAFF,TRBV19,.,few,TRBJ1-1
TGCAGCGGAATGACTGCGCGGGGGAGGGAGCAGTACTTC,CSGMTARGREQYF,TRBV29-1,TRBD2,.,TRBJ2-7
TGTGCCAGCAGCTATAGCGGGGCCCACAATGAGCAGTTCTTC,CASSYSGAHNEQFF,TRBV6-5,TRBD2,.,TRBJ2-1
TGTGCCAGCAGGAGAGGGGGCGAGCTTTCGATGCCCGGGGAGCTGTTTTTT,CASRRGGELSMPGELFF,TRBV14,TRBD1,.,TRBJ2-2
TGTGCTAGTGGTTTCCGGTCGACGAACACTGAAGCTTTCTTT,CASGFRSTNTEAFF,TRBV12-5,.,.,TRBJ1-1
TGCAGCGCTGATGAGAACTATGGCTACACCTTC,CSADENYGYTF,TRBV29-1,.,few,TRBJ1-2
TGTGCCAGCAGCGTAAGAACGGCGGATGGCTACACCTTC,CASSVRTADGYTF,TRBV7-9,.,few,TRBJ1-2
TGCGCCAGCAGTGAGGGGGGGGTATATAGCAATCAGCCCCAGCATTTT,CASSEGGVYSNQPQHF,TRBV10-2,.,few,TRBJ1-5
TGTGCCAGCCACCTGAGGGATGAGCAGTTCTTC,CASHLRDEQFF,TRBV27,.,few,TRBJ2-1
TGTGCCAGCAGCCCTGGACAGGGGACCTACAATGAGCAGTTCTTC,CASSPGQGTYNEQFF,TRBV27,TRBD1,once,TRBJ2-1
TGCAGCGTTGATTCAGGGGATAACTATGGCTACACCTTC,CSVDSGDNYGYTF,TRBV29-1,.,.,TRBJ1-2
TGCAGCGCAGGGGGCGGCAGCTCCTACGAGCAGTACTTC,CSAGGGSSYEQYF,TRBV29-1,TRBD1,few,TRBJ2-7
TGTGCCAGCAGTTACGCGACAGGCCACGATCAGCCCCAGCATTTT,CASSYATGHDQPQHF,TRBV6-6,.,.,TRBJ1-5
TGCAGCGGAGGAACAGAGGGCTACGAGCAGTACTTC,CSGGTEGYEQYF,TRBV29-1,.,few,TRBJ2-7
TGTGCCAGCAGCCAAGGAGAGGCTAATGAGCAGTTCTTC,CASSQGEANEQFF,TRBV14,.,.,TRBJ2-1
TGTGCCAGCATCCCCGGGGGGACAGGGGCATACAATGAGCAGTTCTTC,CASIPGGTGAYNEQFF,TRBV11-2,TRBD1,.,TRBJ2-1
TGTGCCACCGGCGGTAGGTTCAGCACAGATACGCAGTATTTT,CATGGRFSTDTQYF,TRBV5-5,.,.,TRBJ2-3
TGCGCCAGCAGCTTGCTGGGGACAGAGACGTCGACCTACACAGATACGCAGTATTTT,CASSLLGTETSTYTDTQYF,TRBV5-1,TRBD1,.,TRBJ2-3
TGCAGCGTTGAAAATCACTACGAGCAGTACTTC,CSVENHYEQYF,TRBV29-1,.,.,TRBJ2-7
TGTGCCAGCAGTTACAGGGAGACCCAGTACTTC,CASSYRETQYF,TRBV6-5,.,few,TRBJ2-5
TGTGCCAGCAGGGGACAGGATAACTATGGCTACACCTTC,CASRGQDNYGYTF,TRBV27,TRBD1,.,TRBJ1-2
TGCAGCGGCCTACGTCGAGGTGGGCAGTACTTC,CSGLRRGGQYF,TRBV29-1,.,.,TRBJ2-5
TGCGCCAGCAGCCAAGGCCGCACCTCGCCTTTCTTT,CASSQGRTSPFF,TRBV4-3,.,.,TRBJ1-1
TGTGCCAGCAGTGATCTAGATGAGCAGTTCTTC,CASSDLDEQFF,TRBV25-1,.,once,TRBJ2-1
TGTGCCAGCAGCTTAGTGGGTCAGGGGCCTGAGGGACCCCAGCATTTT,CASSLVGQGPEGPQHF,TRBV7-2,.,once,TRBJ1-5
TGTGCCAGCAGCCCGTACACCGGGGAGCTGTTTTTT,CASSPYTGELFF,TRBV4-2,.,.,TRBJ2-2
TGCAGCGTTGGGCCCGCAGGGGGGTACGAGCAGTACTTC,CSVGPAGGYEQYF,TRBV29-1,.,.,TRBJ2-7